The sequence of this TCR beta chain was determined in a study of T cells expressing NK-cell markers. In generating TCR beta cDNA, 5'RACE template switching with UMIs was used. After re-calling the 5' RACE reads, TCRdb lists one entry per CDR3 protein, DNA absent. In total, the table holds roughly 160,000 distinct CDR3 sequences. Input material: blood T cells: a sorted CD56 or NKG2C T cell subset, CD4+ or CD8+ T cells, or bulk PBMC T cells (not recorded which). This sequence was found in a woman between 18 and 70 years old in good health.

Here the CDR3 reads CASSLGQRTEAFF. This chain uses TRBV7-2 with TRBJ1-1; TCRdb returns TRBD1, unconfirmable since there is no DNA. The CDR3 extends over 13 amino acids. CDR1 is SGHTA, CDR2 FQGNSA, per germline.